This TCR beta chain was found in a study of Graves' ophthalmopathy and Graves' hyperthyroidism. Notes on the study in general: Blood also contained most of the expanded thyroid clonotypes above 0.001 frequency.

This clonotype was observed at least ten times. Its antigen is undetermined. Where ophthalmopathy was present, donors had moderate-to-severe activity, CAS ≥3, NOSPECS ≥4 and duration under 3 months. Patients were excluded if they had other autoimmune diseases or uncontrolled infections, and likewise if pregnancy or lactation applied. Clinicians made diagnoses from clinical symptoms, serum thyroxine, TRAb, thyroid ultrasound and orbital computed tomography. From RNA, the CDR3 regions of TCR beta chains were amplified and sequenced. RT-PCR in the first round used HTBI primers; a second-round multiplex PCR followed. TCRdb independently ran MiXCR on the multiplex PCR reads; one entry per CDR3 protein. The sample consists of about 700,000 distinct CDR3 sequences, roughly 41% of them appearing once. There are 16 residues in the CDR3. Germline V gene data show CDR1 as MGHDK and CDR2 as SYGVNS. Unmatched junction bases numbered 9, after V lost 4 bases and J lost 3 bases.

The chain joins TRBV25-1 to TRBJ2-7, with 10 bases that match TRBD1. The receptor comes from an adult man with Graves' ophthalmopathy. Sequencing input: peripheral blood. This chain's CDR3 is CASSVDRGRWIYEQYF. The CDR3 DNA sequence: TGTGCCAGCAGTGTTGACAGGGGGCGGTGGATCTACGAGCAGTACTTC.